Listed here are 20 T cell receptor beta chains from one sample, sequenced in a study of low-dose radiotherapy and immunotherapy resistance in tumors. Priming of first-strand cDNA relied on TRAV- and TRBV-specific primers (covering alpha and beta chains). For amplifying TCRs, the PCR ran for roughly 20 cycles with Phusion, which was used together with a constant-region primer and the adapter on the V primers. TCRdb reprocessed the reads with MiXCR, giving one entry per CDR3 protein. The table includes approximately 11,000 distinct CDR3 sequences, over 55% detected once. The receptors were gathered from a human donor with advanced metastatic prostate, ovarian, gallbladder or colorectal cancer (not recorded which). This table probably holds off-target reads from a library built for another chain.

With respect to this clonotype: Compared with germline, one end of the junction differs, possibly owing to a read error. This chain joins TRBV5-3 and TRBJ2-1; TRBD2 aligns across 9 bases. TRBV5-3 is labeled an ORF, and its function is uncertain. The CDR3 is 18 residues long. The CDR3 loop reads CASSLGVAGVSSYNEQFF. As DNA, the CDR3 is TGTGCCAGCAGCTTGGGTGTAGCGGGAGTGAGCTCCTACAATGAGCAGTTCTTC.

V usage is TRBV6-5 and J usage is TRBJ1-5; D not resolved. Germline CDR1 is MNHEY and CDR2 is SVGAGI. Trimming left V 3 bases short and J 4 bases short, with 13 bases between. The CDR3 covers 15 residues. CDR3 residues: CASSYSGLLNQPQHF. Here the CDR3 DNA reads TGTGCCAGCAGTTATAGCGGACTGTTGAATCAGCCCCAGCATTTT.

In nucleotides, the CDR3 is TGTGCCAGCAGCCCGCTGGAGGCGGGGCAGACCCAGTACTTC. As protein: CASSPLEAGQTQYF. The chain carries TRBV5-3 and TRBJ2-5, with D tentatively TRBD2 (6 bases). TRBV5-3 qualifies as an ORF whose function is uncertain. Trimming pared 8 bases from V and 6 bases from J, leaving 20 bases between. This CDR3 comprises 14 residues.

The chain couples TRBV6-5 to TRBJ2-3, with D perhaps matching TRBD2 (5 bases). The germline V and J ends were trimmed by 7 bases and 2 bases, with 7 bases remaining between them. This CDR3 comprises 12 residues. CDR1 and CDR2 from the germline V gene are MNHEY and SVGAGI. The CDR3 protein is CASNGLTDTQYF. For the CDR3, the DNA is TGTGCCAGCAATGGACTCACAGATACGCAGTATTTT.

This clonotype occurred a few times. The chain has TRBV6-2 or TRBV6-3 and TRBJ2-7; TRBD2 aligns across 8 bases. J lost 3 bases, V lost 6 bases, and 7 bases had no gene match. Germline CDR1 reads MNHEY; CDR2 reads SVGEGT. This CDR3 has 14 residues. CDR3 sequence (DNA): TGTGCCAGCAGCCGGGGGACTAGGAGCTACGAGCAGTACTTC. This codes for CASSRGTRSYEQYF.

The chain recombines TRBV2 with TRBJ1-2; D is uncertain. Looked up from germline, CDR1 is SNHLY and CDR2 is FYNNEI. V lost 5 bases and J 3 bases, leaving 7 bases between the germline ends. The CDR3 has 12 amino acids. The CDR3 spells CASSLRDYGYTF. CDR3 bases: TGTGCCAGCAGTCTCCGGGACTATGGCTACACCTTC.

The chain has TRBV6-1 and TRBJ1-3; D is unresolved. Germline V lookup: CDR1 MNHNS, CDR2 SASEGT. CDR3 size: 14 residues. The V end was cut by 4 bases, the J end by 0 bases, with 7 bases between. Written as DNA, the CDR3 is TGTGCCAGCAGTGGGACGAGCTCTGGAAACACCATATATTTT. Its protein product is CASSGTSSGNTIYF.

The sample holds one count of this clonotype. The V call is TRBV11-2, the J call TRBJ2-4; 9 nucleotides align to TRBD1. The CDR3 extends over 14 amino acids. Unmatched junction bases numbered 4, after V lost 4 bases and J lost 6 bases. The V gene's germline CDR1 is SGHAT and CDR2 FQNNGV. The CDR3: CASSSTGGRNIQYF. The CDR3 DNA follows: TGTGCCAGCAGCTCGACAGGGGGGAGAAACATTCAGTACTTC. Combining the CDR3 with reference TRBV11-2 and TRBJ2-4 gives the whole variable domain EAGVAQSPRYKIIEKRQSVAFWCNPISGHATLYWYQQILGQGPKLLIQFQNNGVVDDSQLPKDRFSAERLKGVDSTLKIQPAKLEDSAVYLCASSSTGGRNIQYFGAGTRLSVL.

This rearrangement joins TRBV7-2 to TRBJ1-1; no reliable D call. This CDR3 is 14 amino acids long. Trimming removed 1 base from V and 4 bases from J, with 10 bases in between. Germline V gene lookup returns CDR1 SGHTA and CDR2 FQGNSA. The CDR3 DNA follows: TGTGCCAGCAGCTTAGGGATTGTCGGCACTGAAGCTTTCTTT. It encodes CASSLGIVGTEAFF.

CDR3 sequence (DNA): TGTGCCAGCAGCTTTACCGAACCCTGGACTAGCGGCACAGATACGCAGTATTTT. Its protein product is CASSFTEPWTSGTDTQYF. V gene TRBV11-3 combines with J gene TRBJ2-3, with 9 nucleotides matching TRBD2. The CDR3 sequence is 18 residues long. V lost 3 bases to trimming and J lost 1 base; unmatched junction nucleotides: 11. Looked up from germline, CDR1 is SGHNT and CDR2 is YENEEA.

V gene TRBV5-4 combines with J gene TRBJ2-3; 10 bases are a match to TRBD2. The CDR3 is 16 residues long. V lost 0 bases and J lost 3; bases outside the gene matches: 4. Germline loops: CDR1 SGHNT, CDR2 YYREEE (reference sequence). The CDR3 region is CASSLASGRHTDTQYF. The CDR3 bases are TGTGCCAGCAGCTTGGCTAGCGGGAGACATACAGATACGCAGTATTTT.

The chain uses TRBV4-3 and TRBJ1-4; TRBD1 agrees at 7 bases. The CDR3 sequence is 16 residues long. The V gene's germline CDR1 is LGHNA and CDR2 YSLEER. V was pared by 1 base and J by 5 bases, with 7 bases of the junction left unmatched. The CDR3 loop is CASSQVGTEMNEKLFF. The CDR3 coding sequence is TGCGCCAGCAGCCAAGTCGGGACAGAAATGAATGAAAAACTGTTTTTT.

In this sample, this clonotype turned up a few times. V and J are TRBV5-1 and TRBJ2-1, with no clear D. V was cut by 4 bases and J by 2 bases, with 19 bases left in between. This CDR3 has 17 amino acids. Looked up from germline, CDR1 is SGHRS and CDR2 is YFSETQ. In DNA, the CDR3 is TGCGCCAGCAGCCCTGGTGGGCTGACTCCGGCCTACAATGAGCAGTTCTTC. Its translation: CASSPGGLTPAYNEQFF.

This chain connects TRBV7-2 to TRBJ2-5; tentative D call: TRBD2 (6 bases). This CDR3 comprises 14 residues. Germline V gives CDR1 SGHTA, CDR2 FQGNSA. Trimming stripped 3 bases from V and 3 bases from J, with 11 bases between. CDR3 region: CASSFGGSEETQYF. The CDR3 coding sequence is TGTGCCAGCAGCTTCGGAGGGAGTGAAGAGACCCAGTACTTC.

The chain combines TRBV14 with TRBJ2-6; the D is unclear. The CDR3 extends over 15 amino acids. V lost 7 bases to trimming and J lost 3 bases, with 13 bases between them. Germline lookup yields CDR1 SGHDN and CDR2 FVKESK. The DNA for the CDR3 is TGTGCCAGCACCCCAACGGCGCTTGGGGCCAACGTCCTGACTTTC. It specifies CASTPTALGANVLTF.

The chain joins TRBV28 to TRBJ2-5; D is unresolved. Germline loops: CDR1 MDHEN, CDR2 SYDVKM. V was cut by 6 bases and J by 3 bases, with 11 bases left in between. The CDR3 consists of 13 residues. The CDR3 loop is CASSPAREETQYF. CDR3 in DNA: TGTGCCAGCAGCCCGGCTCGTGAAGAGACCCAGTACTTC. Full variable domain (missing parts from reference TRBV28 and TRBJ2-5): DVKVTQSSRYLVKRTGEKVFLECVQDMDHENMFWYRQDPGLGLRLIYFSYDVKMKEKGDIPEGYSVSREKKERFSLILESASTNQTSMYLCASSPAREETQYFGPGTRLLVL.

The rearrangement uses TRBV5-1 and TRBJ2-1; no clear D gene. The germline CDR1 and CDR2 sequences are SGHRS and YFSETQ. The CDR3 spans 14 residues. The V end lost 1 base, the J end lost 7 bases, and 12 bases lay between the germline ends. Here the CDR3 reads CASSLFGSWNEQFF. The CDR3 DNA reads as TGCGCCAGCAGCTTGTTTGGTAGTTGGAATGAGCAGTTCTTC.

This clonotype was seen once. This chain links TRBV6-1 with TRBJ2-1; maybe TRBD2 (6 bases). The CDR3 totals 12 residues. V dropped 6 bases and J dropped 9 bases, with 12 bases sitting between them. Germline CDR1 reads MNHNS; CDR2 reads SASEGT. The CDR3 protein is CASSFSGGEQFF. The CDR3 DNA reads TGTGCCAGCAGCTTTAGCGGTGGTGAGCAGTTCTTC.

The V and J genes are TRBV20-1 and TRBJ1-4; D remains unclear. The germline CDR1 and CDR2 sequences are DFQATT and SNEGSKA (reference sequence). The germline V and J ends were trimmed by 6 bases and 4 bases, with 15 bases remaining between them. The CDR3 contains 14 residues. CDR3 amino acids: CSAQATWGNEKLFF. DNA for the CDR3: TGCAGTGCCCAGGCGACATGGGGTAATGAAAAACTGTTTTTT.

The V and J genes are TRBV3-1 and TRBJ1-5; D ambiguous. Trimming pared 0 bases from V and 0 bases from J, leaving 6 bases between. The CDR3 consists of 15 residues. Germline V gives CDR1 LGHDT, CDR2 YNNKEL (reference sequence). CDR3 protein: CASSQDAGSNQPQHF. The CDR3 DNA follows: TGTGCCAGCAGCCAAGACGCGGGTAGCAATCAGCCCCAGCATTTT. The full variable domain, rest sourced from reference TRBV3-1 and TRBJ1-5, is DTAVSQTPKYLVTQMGNDKSIKCEQNLGHDTMYWYKQDSKKFLKIMFSYNNKELIINETVPNRFSPKSPDKAHLNLHINSLELGDSAVYFCASSQDAGSNQPQHFGDGTRLSIL.